This TCR beta chain was sequenced for a study of T cell clonotyping in hematopoietic cell transplantation. This clone has just a few counts. Its antigen is not known. Assay: immunoSEQ multiplex PCR; the TCRdb copy retains only in-frame clones and omits some. The sample carries around 15,000 clones, about 98% recorded once. CDR1 SGHDN and CDR2 FVKESK come from the germline V gene. The CDR3 is 16 residues long. V lost 0 bases to trimming and J lost 4 bases, with 15 bases between them. Study results and limitations: CD4 and CD8 repertoire contributions could not be separated without sorting. Higher Inverse Simpson Index values in graft donor and pretransplant recipient predicted broader posttransplant TCR diversity. After transplant, recipient diversity fell while pathologically expanded clonotypes grew through day 180.

The TCR sequence derives from a female patient in her fifties or sixties who had an allogeneic stem cell transplant from an unrelated donor, so T cells may come from the graft donor. Some clones in this sample may be carry-over from other donors' samples. This sequence joins TRBV14 and TRBJ1-2, with D possibly matching TRBD1 (5 bases). Here the sequenced sample was peripheral blood mononuclear cells, taken 30 days after allogeneic stem cell transplant. The CDR3 DNA reads TGTGCCAGCAGCCAAGATCCCGGGGCAGCGGGCTATGGCTACACCTTC. Amino acids: CASSQDPGAAGYGYTF. Filled out from reference TRBV14 and TRBJ1-2, the complete variable domain reads EAGVTQFPSHSVIEKGQTVTLRCDPISGHDNLYWYRRVMGKEIKFLLHFVKESKQDESGMPNNRFLAERTGGTYSTLKVQPAELEDSGVYFCASSQDPGAAGYGYTFGSGTRLTVV.